The 32 T cell receptor beta chains reported below all come from one sample, sequenced in a study of tumor and adjacent non-tumor tissue in lung cancer. This sample's RNA came from whole unsorted tissue. Three rounds of nested PCR, following a modified ARM-PCR protocol, produced the TCRbeta library. TCRdb itself ran the multiplex PCR reads through MiXCR, one entry per CDR3 protein. Of around 200,000 distinct CDR3 sequences listed, less than 80% are singletons. Sequenced sample: lung tumor tissue. The receptors shown here come from a man aged 60 to 69 with non-small cell lung cancer.

Note on this clonotype: This may be a read error, as it is one base from a much larger clone. This chain links TRBV6-5 with TRBJ2-1, with 11 positions matching TRBD2. The CDR3 contains 20 residues. The J segment lost 6 bases and the V segment lost 4 bases, leaving 20 bases of the junction unmatched. Germline CDR1 reads MNHEY; CDR2 reads SVGAGI. CDR3 protein: CASSFTRRLAGNMGFNEQFF. DNA of the CDR3: TGTGCCAGCAGTTTTACCCGCAGACTAGCGGGAAATATGGGTTTCAATGAGCAGTTCTTC.

On this clonotype itself: Possible read error: a much larger clone is one base away. The chain recombines TRBV29-1 with TRBJ1-1, with D perhaps TRBD1 (5 bases). This CDR3 is built from 13 residues. Germline CDR1 SQVTM, CDR2 ANQGSEA. CDR3 DNA sequence: TGCAGCGTTGAGGGACGGATGAACACTGATGCTTTCTTT. Protein sequence: CSVEGRMNTDAFF.

This clonotype was counted only a few times. The rearrangement uses TRBV20-1 and TRBJ2-7; either TRBD1 or TRBD2 may supply D (5 bases each). This CDR3 region has 12 residues. CDR1 DFQATT and CDR2 SNEGSKA come from the germline V gene (reference sequence). With 6 bases removed from V and 5 bases from J, the gap between germline ends came to 14 bases. CDR3 in DNA: TGCAGTGCCGTTCGGCAGGGACACGAGCAGTACTTC. Amino acids: CSAVRQGHEQYF.

As to this clonotype: A much larger clonotype is one base distant, so this may be a read error. The rearrangement uses TRBV6-1 and TRBJ1-5; 7 positions match TRBD1. CDR1 MNHNS and CDR2 SASEGT come from the germline V gene. This CDR3 region has 13 residues. V shed 7 bases, J shed 4 bases, and the junction held 4 bases outside the gene matches. The CDR3 reads CASIQGWNQPQHF. The CDR3 DNA follows: TGTGCCAGCATACAGGGGTGGAATCAGCCCCAGCATTTT.

The J gene is TRBJ2-6, the V gene TRBV5-6; no clear D gene. Germline V CDR1 and CDR2: SGHDT, YYEEEE. The CDR3 runs to 18 residues. Trimming cost V 4 bases and J 0 bases, with 17 bases left between them. In DNA form, the CDR3 reads TGTGCCAGCAGCCTAGGACCTACGCTATACTCTGGGGCCAACGTCCTGACTTTC. Translated, it gives CASSLGPTLYSGANVLTF.

The chain employs TRBV29-1 and TRBJ2-7; D may correspond to TRBD1 or TRBD2 (5 bases each). V was pared by 6 bases and J by 6 bases, with 24 bases between. The CDR3 consists of 15 residues. Germline assignment: CDR1 SQVTM and CDR2 ANQGSEA. CDR3: CSVEFGNRDRGEQYF. CDR3 coding DNA: TGCAGCGTCGAATTTGGGAACCGGGACCGGGGCGAGCAGTACTTC.

This chain uses TRBV6-1 with TRBJ2-7; D gene unclear. The CDR3 runs 16 residues. Germline loops: CDR1 MNHNS, CDR2 SASEGT. V lost 5 bases and J 0 bases, leaving 17 bases between the germline ends. As DNA, the CDR3 is TGTGCCAGCAGTCCTCGAGAGGTGACGAGCTCCTACGAGCAGTACTTC. It translates to CASSPREVTSSYEQYF.

The CDR3 loop is CASKFGYGYTGNTIYF. CDR3 coding DNA: TGTGCCAGCAAATTCGGTTACGGTTATACTGGAAACACCATATATTTT. The chain is built from TRBV28 and TRBJ1-3; D not certain. The CDR3 runs 16 residues. Germline loops: CDR1 MDHEN, CDR2 SYDVKM. The V end lost 7 bases, the J end lost 2 bases, and 18 bases lay between the germline ends.

Concerning this clonotype: Mismatch with germline at one junction end may stem from a read error. The J gene is TRBJ2-5, the V gene TRBV11-1, with D tentatively TRBD2 (6 bases). The CDR3 is 15 residues long. Germline assignment: CDR1 SGHAT and CDR2 FQDESV (reference sequence). DNA of the CDR3: TGTGCCAGCAGCTTAGAATCGGGGCGCGGGGAGACCCAGTGCTTC. Its translation: CASSLESGRGETQCF.

The CDR3: CSARGQGAENSPLHF. CDR3 sequence (DNA): TGCAGTGCTAGAGGCCAGGGGGCAGAGAATTCACCCCTCCACTTT. V gene TRBV20-1 combines with J gene TRBJ1-6; 8 bases agree with TRBD1. The junction had 6 bases not matched to a gene; V was cut back by 1 base and J by 7 bases. Germline-derived CDR1 and CDR2 are DFQATT and SNEGSKA (reference sequence). CDR3 length: 15 residues.

As concerns this clonotype: It is likely a read error, because the conserved phenylalanine at the end of the CDR3 is missing. The rearrangement joins TRBV11-3 to TRBJ2-2, with 10 bases aligning to TRBD2. From germline, CDR1 is SGHNT and CDR2 YENEEA. The CDR3 totals 16 residues. Written as DNA, the CDR3 is TGTGCCAGCAGCCTAACTAGCGGGGTGAACACAGGGGAGCTGTTTATT. Protein: CASSLTSGVNTGELFI.

To note about this clonotype: A read error may explain this, as a much larger clone is one base away. The V gene is TRBV29-1, the J gene TRBJ2-1; perhaps TRBD2 as D (5 bases). This CDR3 region has 13 residues. Germline-derived CDR1 and CDR2 are SQVTM and ANQGSEA. In DNA, the CDR3 is TGCAGCGTTTCGGAACACCGACGGGATGAGCACTTCTTC. Its protein is CSVSEHRRDEHFF.

This chain joins TRBV5-1 and TRBJ2-3, with D perhaps TRBD2 (7 bases). The germline V gene has CDR1 SGHRS and CDR2 YFSETQ. This CDR3 spans 17 amino acids. V shed 3 bases and J shed 4 bases, with 21 bases lying between them. The CDR3 nucleotides are TGCGCCAGCAGCTGGACTGGTGGCGGGGGCCGATCAGATACGCAGTATTTT. Residues: CASSWTGGGGRSDTQYF.

The J gene is TRBJ2-7, the V gene TRBV29-1, with D maybe TRBD1 (6 bases). The length of the CDR3 is 13 residues. Trimming left V 4 bases short and J 0 bases short, with 10 bases between. Germline-derived CDR1 and CDR2 are SQVTM and ANQGSEA. CDR3 region: CSVVRGGSYEQYF. DNA of the CDR3: TGCAGCGTTGTCAGAGGGGGCTCCTACGAGCAGTACTTC.

A few counts support this clonotype. V is TRBV5-4 and J is TRBJ2-1; 10 bases are a match to TRBD2. Germline V gives CDR1 SGHNT, CDR2 YYREEE (reference sequence). After removal of 0 bases from V and 7 bases from J, the junction contained 4 bases not matched to a gene. The CDR3 loop spans 15 amino acids. CDR3 DNA: TGTGCCAGCAGCTTGGAGCGGGGGGGCCGTAATGAGCAGTTCTTC. This translates into CASSLERGGRNEQFF. Variable domain in full (rest from reference TRBV5-4 and TRBJ2-1): ETGVTQSPTHLIKTRGQQVTLRCSSQSGHNTVSWYQQALGQGPQFIFQYYREEENGRGNFPPRFSGLQFPNYSSELNVNALELDDSALYLCASSLERGGRNEQFFGPGTRLTVL.

About this clonotype itself: One end of the junction fails to match germline, which may point to a read error. The chain uses TRBV11-2 and TRBJ2-6, with 11 bases fitting TRBD2. The germline V gene has CDR1 SGHAT and CDR2 FQNNGV. The length of the CDR3 is 18 residues. This CDR3 reads CASNPTSGGATGADVLTF. Here the CDR3 DNA reads TGCGCCAGCAATCCAACTAGCGGGGGAGCCACTGGGGCCGATGTCCTGACTTTC.

The chain employs TRBV11-2 and TRBJ2-7; D not certain. This CDR3 has 14 residues. CDR1 is SGHAT and CDR2 is FQNNGV in the germline V gene. V was cut by 9 bases and J by 4 bases, with 19 bases left in between. As DNA, the CDR3 is TGTGCCAGTAGTCCATGGGTGACTGGGTACGAGCAGTACTTC. This sequence encodes CASSPWVTGYEQYF.

In the case of this clonotype: This may be a read error, as it is one base from a much larger clone. This chain connects TRBV4-1 to TRBJ1-1; weak D call: TRBD1 (5 bases). Looked up from germline, CDR1 is MGHRA and CDR2 is YSYEKL. V was cut by 7 bases and J by 7 bases, with 19 bases left in between. The CDR3 covers 14 residues. CDR3 loop: CASIGGPGGIEAFF. CDR3 in DNA: TGCGCCAGCATAGGAGGGCCCGGGGGGATTGAAGCTTTCTTT.

Turning to this clonotype: This clone may be a read error of a much larger clone one base away. This chain joins TRBV4-1 and TRBJ2-3; D unresolved. The V gene's germline CDR1 is MGHRA and CDR2 YSYEKL. This CDR3 has 16 residues. The CDR3 loop is CAGSQVVGSDTDTQYF. The CDR3 DNA reads TGCGCCGGCAGCCAAGTAGTGGGGTCGGACACAGATACGCAGTATTTT.

The V and J genes are TRBV4-1 and TRBJ1-5; D is unresolved. The V gene's germline CDR1 is MGHRA and CDR2 YSYEKL. This CDR3 has 16 residues. Trimming took 0 bases from V and 7 from J, leaving 16 bases between them. The CDR3 loop is CASSQDPGVPFQPQHF. The CDR3 region has the DNA TGCGCCAGCAGCCAAGACCCCGGGGTTCCGTTCCAGCCCCAGCATTTT.

In this sample, this clonotype turned up once. Likely a read error: the CDR3 ends without its conserved phenylalanine or tryptophan. The rearrangement uses TRBV11-2 and TRBJ1-2; 8 bases are a match to TRBD1. This CDR3 spans 13 amino acids. Germline V gene lookup returns CDR1 SGHAT and CDR2 FQNNGV. The DNA of the CDR3 is TGTGTCAGCAGGGGGCCGTTGGACTATGGCTACACCTAC. Its protein is CVSRGPLDYGYTY.

Points on this clonotype: An end of the junction does not agree with germline; a read error may underlie this. CDR3 sequence: CASSQDRAGTTNMQYF. As DNA, the CDR3 is TGCGCTAGCAGCCAAGATAGAGCGGGCACCACAAATATGCAGTACTTT. J is TRBJ2-3 and V is TRBV4-3, with D maybe TRBD2 (6 bases). From germline, CDR1 is LGHNA and CDR2 YSLEER. This CDR3 region has 16 residues.

This chain connects TRBV9 to TRBJ2-3; D is unresolved. CDR1 and CDR2 from the germline V gene are SGDLS and YYNGEE. V was pared by 8 bases and J by 5 bases, with 9 bases between. This CDR3 comprises 11 residues. DNA of the CDR3: TGTGCCAGAGCAAGAGGAGATACGCAGTATTTT. This gives the protein CARARGDTQYF.

Notes on this clonotype: The junction and the germline gene differ at one end; a read error may be behind it. The J gene is TRBJ2-3, the V gene TRBV5-1, with 9 bases that match TRBD2. The CDR3 is 14 residues long. Germline V CDR1 and CDR2: SGHRS, YFSETQ. The CDR3 reads CASSSSGTADTQYF. The CDR3 region has the DNA TGCGCCAGTAGCTCTAGCGGGACAGCAGATACGCAGTATTTT.

This clonotype was observed many times. The genes are TRBV11-2 and TRBJ2-2, with a weak D call TRBD1 (6 bases). Between the trimmed V and J ends, which lost 4 bases and 4 bases, there was a span of 10 bases. This CDR3 has 14 amino acids. The germline V gene encodes CDR1 SGHAT and CDR2 FQNNGV. CDR3 DNA: TGTGCCAGCAGCTACCAACAGGGCACCGGGGAGCTGTTTTTT. This translates into CASSYQQGTGELFF.

As concerns this clonotype: The junction departs from germline at one end; a sequencing error may be responsible. The chain carries TRBV20-1 and TRBJ2-5, with D perhaps given as TRBD1 or TRBD2 (6 bases each). This CDR3 has 12 amino acids. Germline CDR1 is DFQATT and CDR2 is SNEGSKA (reference sequence). The CDR3 nucleotides are TGCAGTACTAGCAGGGGCGAAGAGAGCCAGTACTTC. Its protein is CSTSRGEESQYF.

For this clonotype: An end of the junction does not agree with germline; a read error may underlie this. The V and J genes are TRBV20-1 and TRBJ1-1; weak D call: TRBD1 (5 bases). The CDR3 covers 15 residues. The germline gives CDR1 DFQATT, CDR2 SNEGSKA (reference sequence). For the CDR3, the DNA is TGCAGTGCTGGGGCGTTGAGGACGGTGGCCGCTGAAGCTTTATTT. Its translation: CSAGALRTVAAEALF.

As concerns this clonotype: This may stem from a read error, because a much larger clone lies one nucleotide away. This sequence joins TRBV20-1 and TRBJ2-7, with 12 bases that match TRBD2. Germline V CDR1 and CDR2: DFQATT, SNEGSKA (reference sequence). The CDR3 loop spans 14 amino acids. Here the CDR3 DNA reads TGCAGTGCTAGGGTGACTAGCGGGGGCTACGAGGAGTACTTC. This encodes CSARVTSGGYEEYF.

With respect to this clonotype: A read error is possible here, since a much larger clone lies one base away. CDR3 protein: CASGNDRGPVDTQYF. CDR3 nucleotides: TGTGCTAGTGGGAACGACAGGGGGCCAGTAGATACGCAGTATTTT. This chain connects TRBV12-5 to TRBJ2-3, with 10 bases identical to TRBD1. This CDR3 is 15 amino acids long. Germline V gives CDR1 LGHNT, CDR2 FRNRAP. Losses at the gene ends were 6 bases for V and 5 bases for J; bases not matched to a gene: 8.

Comments on this clonotype: One junction end does not reproduce the germline sequence, and a read error may be involved. The rearrangement uses TRBV20-1 and TRBJ2-1; possibly TRBD2 for D (5 bases). The germline gives CDR1 DFQATT, CDR2 SNEGSKA (reference sequence). The CDR3 has 17 amino acids. CDR3 sequence: CSASGGSSRASYNDQFF. The DNA of the CDR3 is TGCAGTGCTAGCGGAGGATCCTCCCGGGCGTCTTACAATGATCAGTTCTTC.

Worth noting for this clonotype: This clone may be a read error of a much larger clone one base away. V and J are TRBV29-1 and TRBJ2-3, with 7 bases aligning to TRBD2. With 7 bases clipped from V and 5 bases from J, the junction kept 12 bases outside the gene matches. This CDR3 has 14 residues. CDR1 is SQVTM, CDR2 ANQGSEA, per germline. The CDR3 DNA reads TGCAGCGCGACTAGCCGGAGTGGAGTAGATACGCAGTATTTT. Amino acid sequence: CSATSRSGVDTQYF.

In this sample, this clonotype turned up a few times. The chain links TRBV6-5 to TRBJ2-1; D possibly corresponds to TRBD2 (6 bases). Trimming cost V 2 bases and J 6 bases, with 14 bases left between them. Germline CDR1 MNHEY, CDR2 SVGAGI. This CDR3 comprises 15 residues. This chain's CDR3 is CASSYNGGSGNEQFF. The CDR3 bases are TGTGCCAGCAGTTACAACGGGGGTTCGGGCAATGAGCAGTTCTTC.